The clone carrying this T cell receptor beta chain was counted a few times. Its matching antigen is unknown. This entry comes from a study of T cell repertoires in cytomegalovirus infection. Looking at the study overall: CMV epitopes, recently identified HLA-C-restricted and well-studied HLA-B-restricted, were used. CMV infection and matching HLA type were both indicated by public TCR beta signatures.

Germline loops: CDR1 LGHNT, CDR2 FRNRAP. V lost 7 bases to trimming and J lost 1 base, with 13 bases between them. The CDR3 runs to 14 residues. A single record per CDR3 protein comes from TCRdb applying MiXCR to the reads. The sample includes hundreds of thousands of distinct CDR3 sequences, roughly 30% of them seen just once. Overall study results and limits: Summed frequency of public TCR beta families distinguished CMV carriers with the relevant HLA. The ex vivo response was dominated by HLA-C-restricted CMV-specific TCR beta clonotypes.

V gene TRBV12-5 combines with J gene TRBJ1-2; a possible D gene is TRBD1 (6 bases). The sequencing here drew on cultured PBMCs, taken from culture after CMV antigen stimulation. This sequence was found in a human donor in good health (CMV status not recorded). Some clones in this sample may be carry-over from other donors' samples. In DNA form, the CDR3 reads TGTGCTAGTGCCCCGACAGGTGGTAACTATGGCTACACCTTC. Translated, it gives CASAPTGGNYGYTF.